Included here is one TCR beta chain sequence, with context. Its specificity is unknown. Following extraction, RNA underwent reverse transcription to cDNA, which served as the sequencing template. The protocol was immunoSEQ multiplex PCR, while the TCRdb copy is restricted to in-frame clones and leaves out a portion. Of 150,000 to 200,000 clones in the sample, about three fifths were seen once. The data stem from a study of CD8+ T cells in alopecia areata. Study at large: Patients in the treated group were given tofacitinib by mouth, 5 to 10 mg twice a day. Whole-study results and caveats: In scalp and blood, many expanded lesional clones persisted during tofacitinib. Expanded CD8+ clones among the top 100, and scalp clonality, were significantly decreased by tofacitinib.

Trimming removed 0 bases at V and 7 bases at J, with 9 bases between. The CDR3 sequence is 14 residues long. The germline gives CDR1 MNHEY, CDR2 SVGAGI. The treatment was: oral pan-JAK inhibitor, 5-10 mg twice daily. The investigators collected lesional scalp punch biopsies and peripheral blood from alopecia areata patients. The chain links TRBV6-5 to TRBJ2-2, with D unresolved. This TCR was recovered from a human donor with alopecia areata. The sequences come from CD4+ T cells sorted from blood, collected at week 4, from a patient treated with tofacitinib. The CDR3 loop is CASSYSGFDGELFF. The CDR3 DNA reads as TGTGCCAGCAGTTACTCTGGGTTTGACGGGGAGCTGTTTTTT.